The rows below give T cell receptor beta chains drawn from one sample of a study of identical twins. TCRdb used MiXCR to reprocess the 5' RACE reads, holding one entry per CDR3 protein. This table has hundreds of thousands of distinct CDR3 sequences, 7.5% to 9.5% appearing once. These data are also associated with another study on yellow fever vaccine responses in identical twins.

The specimen was CD8+ T cells sorted from blood. The receptors derive from a woman aged 18-29 years in good health. The CDR3 runs from the conserved cysteine through the conserved F or W. Fields, in order: clone size, D gene, J gene, V gene, CDR3 DNA, CDR3 protein. The D gene is left open where the match is weak. The listing skips clone size in some rows; elsewhere it reads once, few, many or a size class.

few	-	TRBJ2-5	TRBV4-3	TGCGCCAGCAGCCAGGACCGGACGACCCCCGGGACCCAGTACTTC	CASSQDRTTPGTQYF
-	-	TRBJ2-1	TRBV7-9	TGTGCCAGCAGCCTACGACTAGAGAATGAGCAGTTCTTC	CASSLRLENEQFF
few	-	TRBJ2-1	TRBV29-1	TGCAGCGTAGTCCTCCGTCGGGAGCAGTTCTTC	CSVVLRREQFF
many	-	TRBJ2-7	TRBV5-1	TGCGCCAGCAGCCCATACCGATGGGCCTACGAGCAGTACTTC	CASSPYRWAYEQYF
many	TRBD2	TRBJ2-3	TRBV5-1	TGCGCCAGCAGCCCGACTAGCGGGGGGTCAACAGATACGCAGTATTTT	CASSPTSGGSTDTQYF
many	TRBD1	TRBJ1-5	TRBV27	TGTGCCAGCAGTTTCGGGACAGGTTATCAGCCCCAGCATTTT	CASSFGTGYQPQHF
few	-	TRBJ2-6	TRBV7-6	TGTGCCAGTGGGACAAGGACGGACTCTGGGGCCAACGTCCTGACTTTC	CASGTRTDSGANVLTF
few	-	TRBJ2-7	TRBV6-1	TGTGCCAGCAGTGAAGGACGGTACGAGCAGTACTTC	CASSEGRYEQYF
-	TRBD2	TRBJ2-1	TRBV15	TGTGCCACCAGCAATGGACTAGCGGGAGTGTATGAGCAGTTCTTC	CATSNGLAGVYEQFF
few	-	TRBJ2-7	TRBV20-1	TGCAGTGCTAGAGTGCGGTCATTGTACGAGCAGTACTTC	CSARVRSLYEQYF
-	-	TRBJ2-2	TRBV27	TGTGCCAGCAGTTTATCTGGGGGGGCAACGGGGGAGCTGTTTTTT	CASSLSGGATGELFF
few	TRBD1	TRBJ2-7	TRBV30	TGTGCCTGGACCTTGGGTCCAGGGGGCGAGCAGTACTTC	CAWTLGPGGEQYF
many	-	TRBJ1-1	TRBV9	TGTGCCAGCAGCGTAGCAGGGCTACGCACTGAAGCTTTCTTT	CASSVAGLRTEAFF
-	TRBD2	TRBJ2-5	TRBV9	TGTGCCAGCAGCGCCTTAGCGGGGCACTTCCAAGAGACCCAGTACTTC	CASSALAGHFQETQYF
-	-	TRBJ1-2	TRBV27	TGTGCCAGCAGTCTCGGACAGACCTATGGCTACACCTTC	CASSLGQTYGYTF
-	-	TRBJ1-1	TRBV20-1	TGCAGTGCTAGAGTGTATACAGGGTTAGACGAAGCTTTCTTT	CSARVYTGLDEAFF